This paragraph covers one T cell receptor (beta chain) sequence. Its antigen remains unknown. This table comes from immunoSEQ multiplex PCR, and its TCRdb copy is limited to in-frame clones, with some not included. The table records tens of thousands of clones, about 71% of them present only once. The sample belongs to a study of PD-1 blockade in classical Hodgkin lymphoma. Overall study context: Once every 2 weeks, patients received intravenous nivolumab at 3 mg/kg. Findings of the study overall: Anyone who began nivolumab under 1 year after ASCT was excluded. TCR diversity in CD4+, not CD8+, cells rose significantly by C4D1.

Relapse after autologous stem cell transplantation occurred in every patient, and brentuximab vedotin exposure varied. Germline CDR1 SNHLY, CDR2 FYNNEI. The trim removed 7 bases at V and 7 bases at J, leaving 9 bases unmatched. The CDR3 has 13 amino acids. The sequence was obtained from a human donor with classical Hodgkin lymphoma. The sequenced sample was peripheral blood mononuclear cells (PBMCs), obtained at baseline. The chain recombines TRBV2 with TRBJ1-2; TRBD1 matches at 7 bases. The CDR3: CASTDRSIRGYTF. The DNA for the CDR3 is TGTGCCAGCACGGACAGGTCTATTCGTGGCTACACCTTC.